These T cell receptor beta chains were read from a single sample in a study of sequential checkpoint blockade in melanoma. Some clones are missing from TCRdb's copy, which holds only in-frame ones; the method was immunoSEQ multiplex PCR. The table records 35,000 to 45,000 clones, about 88% of them present only once. This sample comprised CD8+ T cells sorted from blood (inferred from file names), obtained from a patient given nivolumab and ipilimumab in sequence. These receptors all stem from a human donor with melanoma. Both conserved end residues are part of each CDR3. Fields, in order: clone size, D gene, CDR3 length, V gene, J gene, CDR3 DNA, CDR3 protein. The D gene is left open where the match is weak. Expanded clones get a size class; other rows say once, few or many, or leave the size out.

>NA|NA|13|TRBV5-8|TRBJ2-7
TGTGCCAGCAGCCAGCTAGCGCTCTACGAGCAGTACTTC
CASSQLALYEQYF
>NA|TRBD2|20|TRBV13|TRBJ2-3
TGTGCCAGCAGCCAGCGTCGACTAGCGGGAGGGGTCTGGGCCACAGATACGCAGTATTTT
CASSQRRLAGGVWATDTQYF
>NA|NA|15|TRBV27|TRBJ1-2
TGTGCCAGCAGTTTAACAGGGTTAGGTTTGAATGGCTACACCTTC
CASSLTGLGLNGYTF
>few|NA|16|TRBV9|TRBJ1-3
TGTGCCAGCAGCGTGACAGGAAGTTTCTCTGGAAACACCATATATTTT
CASSVTGSFSGNTIYF
>NA|NA|15|TRBV10-3|TRBJ1-5
TGTGCCATCAGTGACGAGAATCTTGACTATCAGCCCCAGCATTTT
CAISDENLDYQPQHF
>NA|TRBD2|16|TRBV30|TRBJ2-3
TGTGCCTGGAATAAGACTAGCGGGAGGGAGCGAGATACGCAGTATTTT
CAWNKTSGRERDTQYF
>NA|TRBD1|16|TRBV7-2|TRBJ2-3
TGTGCCAGCAGCTCCTCGACAGGGGGCTTCACAGATACGCAGTATTTT
CASSSSTGGFTDTQYF
>NA|NA|13|TRBV9|TRBJ2-7
TGTGCCAGCAGCCCCGCCCCGAGCTACGAGCAGTACTTC
CASSPAPSYEQYF
>NA|TRBD2|15|TRBV28|TRBJ2-5
TGTGCCAGCAGCGAGGGACTAGCGGGACGAGAGACCCAGTACTTC
CASSEGLAGRETQYF
>NA|NA|19|TRBV21-1|TRBJ2-7
TGTGCCAGCAGCAAACGAACCGGACGGAAGGACAGGGGTGATTCCGAGCAGTACTTC
CASSKRTGRKDRGDSEQYF
>NA|NA|16|TRBV11-3|TRBJ1-1
TGTGCCAGCAGCCCACCTGCCTTGAGCGCGGACACTGAAGCTTTCTTT
CASSPPALSADTEAFF
>NA|TRBD1|16|TRBV6-6|TRBJ1-5
TGTGCCAGCAGTTACTGGAGACAGGGTACTAATCAGCCCCAGCATTTT
CASSYWRQGTNQPQHF
>NA|NA|13|TRBV4-1|TRBJ1-4
TGCGCCAGCAGCCAAGAGAGACTACGAAAACTGTTTTTT
CASSQERLRKLFF
>once|TRBD2|13|TRBV6-5|TRBJ2-1
TGTGCCAGCAGTCTAGCGGGGTACAATGAGCAGTTCTTC
CASSLAGYNEQFF
>NA|NA|12|TRBV25-1|TRBJ1-5
TGTGCCAGCAGTGAAGAGAATCAGCCCCAGCATTTT
CASSEENQPQHF
>NA|TRBD1|15|TRBV7-6|TRBJ2-3
TGTGCCAGCAGCTTATCGGGGACAGGGGGAGATACGCAGTATTTT
CASSLSGTGGDTQYF
>NA|TRBD2|15|TRBV7-2|TRBJ2-7
TGTGCCAGCTTAAGGGTGCGGGAGAATCGGTACGAGCAGTACTTC
CASLRVRENRYEQYF
>NA|NA|11|TRBV28|TRBJ2-7
TGTGCCAGCAGATGCCGGGTTAAACGGTACTTC
CASRCRVKRYF
>NA|NA|17|TRBV28|TRBJ2-5
TGTGCCAGCAGTTTCTCCGACTTTGGCCAAAACCAAGAGACCCAGTACTTC
CASSFSDFGQNQETQYF
>once|TRBD1|17|TRBV14|TRBJ2-2
TGTGCCAGCAGCCAAGTAGTAGGTGACAGGGGCACCGGGGAGCTGTTTTTT
CASSQVVGDRGTGELFF
>NA|TRBD2|16|TRBV28|TRBJ2-1
TGTGCCAGCAGCCGGACTAGCGGGGGGGTTTACAATGAGCAGTTCTTC
CASSRTSGGVYNEQFF
>NA|TRBD1|14|TRBV27|TRBJ2-7
TGTGCCAGCAGTTTAGGGCAGGGGGTCTACGAGCAGTACTTC
CASSLGQGVYEQYF
>NA|NA|15|TRBV9|TRBJ2-3
TGTGCCAGCAGCGAGCCCGTGCCAGGGACAGATACGCAGTATTTT
CASSEPVPGTDTQYF
>NA|NA|10|TRBV29-1|TRBJ1-2
TGCAGCGTTGAGAGGGTTGGCTACACCTTC
CSVERVGYTF
>NA|TRBD1|15|TRBV19|TRBJ2-3
TGTGCCAGTAGTATCCAGACAGGGGGCTCAGATACGCAGTATTTT
CASSIQTGGSDTQYF
>NA|NA|12|TRBV11-2|TRBJ2-1
TGTGCCAGCAGCGGCTTAAACAATGAGCAGTTCTTC
CASSGLNNEQFF
>few|NA|14|TRBV7-9|TRBJ1-5
TGTGCCAGCAGCTTAGCGGGCTTTAGTCAGCCCCAGCATTTT
CASSLAGFSQPQHF
>NA|NA|15|TRBV7-9|TRBJ2-3
TGTGCCAGCAGCGCAGACTTGGGTAGCACAGATACGCAGTATTTT
CASSADLGSTDTQYF
>NA|TRBD2|16|TRBV7-2|TRBJ2-3
TGTGCCAGCAGCTTAGTGCCAGCGGGAGCGTCAGATACGCAGTATTTT
CASSLVPAGASDTQYF
>few|TRBD1|16|TRBV30|TRBJ2-5
TGTGCCTGGAGTGTTGTTTCCGGGACAGGCCCGAGGACCCAGTACTTC
CAWSVVSGTGPRTQYF
>once|NA|15|TRBV5-7|TRBJ1-5
TGTGCCGGCAGCCTAGGGGGAGGGAGCAATCAGCCCCAGCATTTT
CAGSLGGGSNQPQHF
>NA|TRBD2|15|TRBV10-3|TRBJ2-1
TGTGCCATCAGTGAAAGCGGGGGCCGCTACAATGAGCAGTTCTTC
CAISESGGRYNEQFF
>few|TRBD1|14|TRBV19|TRBJ1-2
TGTGCCAGTAGTATTGACAGGGGGCGAGACGGCTACACCTTC
CASSIDRGRDGYTF